What follows describes a single T cell receptor (beta chain). Antigen specificity is unknown. The entry originates in a study of T cell responses to AZD1222 COVID-19 vaccine. Broader study findings: Spike-specific TCR breadth and depth both grew after two AZD1222 doses. Per reports, nearly half of all spike-specific TCRs target regions that are unmutated in variants.

The CDR3 has 14 amino acids. Looked up from germline, CDR1 is MNHEY and CDR2 is SMNVEV (reference sequence). The V and J ends lost 6 bases and 2 bases respectively, with 8 bases between them. Sequencing was performed with immunoSEQ multiplex PCR; in TCRdb, only in-frame clones are kept and a portion is missing. The sample has 90,000 to 120,000 clones, more than 75% seen once. The V gene is TRBV27, the J gene TRBJ2-6; D gene unclear. The clonotype originates from an adult in good health. The source was peripheral blood, collected on day 0 of AZD1222 vaccination. CDR3 amino acids: CASSPRAGANVLTF. The CDR3 nucleotides are TGTGCCAGCAGCCCTAGGGCTGGGGCCAACGTCCTGACTTTC.